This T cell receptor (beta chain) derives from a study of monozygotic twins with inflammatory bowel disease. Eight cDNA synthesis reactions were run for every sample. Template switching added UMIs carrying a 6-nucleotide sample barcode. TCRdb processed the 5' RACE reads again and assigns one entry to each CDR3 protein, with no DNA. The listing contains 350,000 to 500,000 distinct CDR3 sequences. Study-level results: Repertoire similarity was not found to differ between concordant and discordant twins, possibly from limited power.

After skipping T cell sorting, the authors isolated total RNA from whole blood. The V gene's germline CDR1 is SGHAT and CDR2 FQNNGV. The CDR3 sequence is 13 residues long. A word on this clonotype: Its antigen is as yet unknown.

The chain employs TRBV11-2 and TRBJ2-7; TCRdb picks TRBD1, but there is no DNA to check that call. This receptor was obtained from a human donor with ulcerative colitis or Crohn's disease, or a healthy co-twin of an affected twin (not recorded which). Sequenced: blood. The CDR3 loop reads CASSFLTGGEQYF.